The rows below give T cell receptor beta chains drawn from one sample of a study of regulatory T cells in long-lasting Graves disease. TCRdb passed the multiplex PCR reads through MiXCR, listing each CDR3 protein once. This sample has a few hundred thousand distinct CDR3 sequences, with 20% to 30% found just once. Sequencing used peripheral blood mononuclear cells (PBMCs), obtained when the disease was refractory, from a patient treated with antithyroid drugs. The receptor source for this set is a female donor with Graves disease. Each CDR3 is given with its conserved first and last residue. Each record gives: D gene, V gene, J gene, clone size, CDR3 DNA, CDR3 protein. A D gene is named only where the DNA matches it firmly. Clone size is given for some rows only: seen once, a few or many times, or a class if the clone is expanded.

NA	TRBV25-1	TRBJ1-1	many	TGTGCCAGCAGGGGGGACTTTCTCACTGAAGCTTTCTTT	CASRGDFLTEAFF
NA	TRBV20-1	TRBJ2-4	many	TGCAGTGCTAGAGCTGCGGGACTAGCCAAAAACATTCAGTACTTC	CSARAAGLAKNIQYF
NA	TRBV7-3	TRBJ2-1	NA	TGTGCCAGCAGCTTCCGGCCCCTCCATACCTACAATGAGCAGTTCTTC	CASSFRPLHTYNEQFF
NA	TRBV20-1	TRBJ1-6	NA	TGCAGTGCACCGGCGGGTGACTCCTATAATTCACCCCTCCACTTT	CSAPAGDSYNSPLHF
NA	TRBV6-1	TRBJ2-1	few	TGTGCCAGCAGTCCCCCCGGTGGTAGCTACAATGAGCAGTTCTTC	CASSPPGGSYNEQFF
NA	TRBV15	TRBJ2-7	NA	TGTGCCACCAGCAGAGAGGGACTGGACTACGAGCAGTACTTC	CATSREGLDYEQYF
TRBD2	TRBV5-1	TRBJ2-7	few	TGCGCCAGCAGCTTGGTAATAGCGGGGATCTCCTACGAGCAGTACTTC	CASSLVIAGISYEQYF
NA	TRBV9	TRBJ2-5	few	TGTGCCAGCAGCGTAGAGCTAGGATACCAAGAGACCCAGTACTTC	CASSVELGYQETQYF
NA	TRBV6-2/TRBV6-3	TRBJ1-2	few	TGTGCCAGCAGTTCTCCAGGAGTGAACTATGGCTACACCTTC	CASSSPGVNYGYTF
TRBD1	TRBV27	TRBJ1-2	many	TGTGCCAGCAGTTTGACAGGGGGCTCGCGGTATGGCTACACCTTC	CASSLTGGSRYGYTF
NA	TRBV2	TRBJ1-3	many	TGTGCCAGCAGCTCGACAGGAACCTCTGGAAACACCATATATTTT	CASSSTGTSGNTIYF
TRBD2	TRBV7-9	TRBJ2-2	NA	TGTGCCAGCAGCTTATCGGAGCGGGATCAAAAAAACACCGGGGAGCTGTTTTTT	CASSLSERDQKNTGELFF
NA	TRBV7-2	TRBJ2-5	NA	TGTGCCAGCAGCTTAGAAGGGGTTGAGACCCAGTACTTC	CASSLEGVETQYF